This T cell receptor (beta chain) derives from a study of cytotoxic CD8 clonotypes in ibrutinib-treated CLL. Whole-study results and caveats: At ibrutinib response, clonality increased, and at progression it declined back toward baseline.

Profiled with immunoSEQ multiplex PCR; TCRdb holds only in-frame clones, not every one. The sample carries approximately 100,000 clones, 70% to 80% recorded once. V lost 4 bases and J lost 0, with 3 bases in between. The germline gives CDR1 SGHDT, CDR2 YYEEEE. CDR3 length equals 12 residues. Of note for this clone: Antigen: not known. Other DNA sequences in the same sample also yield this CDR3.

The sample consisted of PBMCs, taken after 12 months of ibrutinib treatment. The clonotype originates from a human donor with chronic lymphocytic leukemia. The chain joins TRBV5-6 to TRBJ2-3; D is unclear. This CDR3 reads CASSLSTDTQYF. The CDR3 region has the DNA TGTGCCAGCAGCCTAAGCACAGATACGCAGTATTTT.